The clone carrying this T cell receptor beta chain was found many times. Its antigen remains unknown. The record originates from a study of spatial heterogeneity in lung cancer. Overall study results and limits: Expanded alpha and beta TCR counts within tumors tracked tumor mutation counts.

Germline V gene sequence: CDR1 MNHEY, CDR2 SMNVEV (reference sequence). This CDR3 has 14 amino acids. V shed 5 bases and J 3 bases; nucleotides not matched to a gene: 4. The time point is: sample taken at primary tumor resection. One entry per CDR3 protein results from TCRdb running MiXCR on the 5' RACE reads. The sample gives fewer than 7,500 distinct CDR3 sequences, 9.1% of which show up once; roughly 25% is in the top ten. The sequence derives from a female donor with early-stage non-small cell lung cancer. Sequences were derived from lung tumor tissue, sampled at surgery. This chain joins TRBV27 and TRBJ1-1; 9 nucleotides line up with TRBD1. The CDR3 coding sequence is TGTGCCAGCAGTCCACAGGGGGCTTACACTGAAGCTTTCTTT. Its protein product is CASSPQGAYTEAFF.